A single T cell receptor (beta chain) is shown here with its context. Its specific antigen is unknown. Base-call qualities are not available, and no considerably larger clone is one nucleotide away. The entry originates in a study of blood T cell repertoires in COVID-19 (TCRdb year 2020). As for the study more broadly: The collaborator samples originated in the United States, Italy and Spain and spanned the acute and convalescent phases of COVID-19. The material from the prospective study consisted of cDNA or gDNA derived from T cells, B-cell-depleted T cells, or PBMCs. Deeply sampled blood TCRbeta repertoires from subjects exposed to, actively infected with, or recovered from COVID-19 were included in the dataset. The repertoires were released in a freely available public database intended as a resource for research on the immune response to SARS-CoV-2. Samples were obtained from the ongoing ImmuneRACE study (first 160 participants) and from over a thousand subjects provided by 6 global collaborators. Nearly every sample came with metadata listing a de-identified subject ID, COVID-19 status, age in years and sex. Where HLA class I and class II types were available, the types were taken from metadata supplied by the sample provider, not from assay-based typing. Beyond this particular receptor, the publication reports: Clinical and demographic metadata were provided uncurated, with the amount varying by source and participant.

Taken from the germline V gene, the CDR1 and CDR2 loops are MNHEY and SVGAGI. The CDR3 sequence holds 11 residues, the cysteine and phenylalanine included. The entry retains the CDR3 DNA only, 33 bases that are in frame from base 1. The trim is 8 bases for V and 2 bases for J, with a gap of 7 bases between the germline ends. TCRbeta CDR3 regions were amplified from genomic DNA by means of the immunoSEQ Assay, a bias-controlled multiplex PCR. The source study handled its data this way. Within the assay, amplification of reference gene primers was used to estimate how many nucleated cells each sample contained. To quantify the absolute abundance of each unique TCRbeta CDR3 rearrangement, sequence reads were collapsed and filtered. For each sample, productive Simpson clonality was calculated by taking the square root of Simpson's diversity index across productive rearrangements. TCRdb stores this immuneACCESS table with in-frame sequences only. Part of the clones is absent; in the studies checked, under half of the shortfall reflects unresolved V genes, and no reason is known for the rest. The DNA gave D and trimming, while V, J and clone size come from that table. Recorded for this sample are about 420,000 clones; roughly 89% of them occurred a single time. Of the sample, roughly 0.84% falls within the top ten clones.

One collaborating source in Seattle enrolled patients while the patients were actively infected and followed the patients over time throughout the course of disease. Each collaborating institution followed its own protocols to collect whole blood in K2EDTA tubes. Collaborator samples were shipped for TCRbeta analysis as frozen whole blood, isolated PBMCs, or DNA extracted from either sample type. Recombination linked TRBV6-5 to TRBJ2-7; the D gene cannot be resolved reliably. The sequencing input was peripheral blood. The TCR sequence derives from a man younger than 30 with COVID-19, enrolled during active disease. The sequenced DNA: TGTGCCAGCTATTCTACCTACGAGCAGTACTTC. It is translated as CASYSTYEQYF.